This T cell receptor beta chain was retrieved from a study of Ad26.COV2.S vaccination and SARS-CoV-2 variants. About the research overall: The donor participated in the COV1001 trial, in its Ad26.COV2.S arm.

Trimming stripped 5 bases from V and 1 base from J, with 6 bases between. The V gene's germline CDR1 is MNHNY and CDR2 SVGAGI (reference sequence). The CDR3 is 14 amino acids. Noted treatment: roughly 20 received Ad26.COV2.S at low or high dose, single or two shots; roughly 5 received placebo; per-sample allocation not given. Day 63 after the first vaccine or placebo injection was the time point for sampling. As its vector, the vaccine had Ad26, which expressed Wuhan-strain SARS-CoV-2 spike. This table comes from immunoSEQ multiplex PCR, and its TCRdb copy is limited to in-frame clones, with some not included. The data show about 400,000 clones, with 89% seen just once and 1.5% to 2% held by the top ten.

This TCR was recovered from a person aged 18-65 years who received the Ad26.COV2.S COVID-19 vaccine or a placebo. The starting material was peripheral blood, obtained in a trial of Ad26.COV2.S vaccine versus placebo. The V gene is TRBV6-6, the J gene TRBJ2-6; D is uncertain. CDR3 in amino acids: CASSTLSGANVLTF. The DNA of the CDR3 is TGTGCCAGCAGTACCCTATCTGGGGCCAACGTCCTGACTTTC.